This TCR beta chain comes out of a study of OX40 agonist ivuxolimab in advanced cancers. Study context: Six ivuxolimab dose levels, 0.01 to 10 mg/kg, were given intravenously every 2 weeks. Notes on the study in general: The expanded peripheral T cells' antigen specificity was not determined. CD4+ and CD8+ T cells in blood underwent clonal expansion by week 6 at 0.1 to 3.0 mg/kg.

V lost 4 bases, J lost 6 bases, and 6 bases stayed unmatched. Germline V gene data show CDR1 as SGHVS and CDR2 as FNYEAQ. This CDR3 region has 14 residues. Sequencing used immunoSEQ multiplex PCR; TCRdb keeps in-frame clones, though not all of them. This sample has approximately 49,000 clones; less than 85% occur once, and the top ten carry about a fifth. Comment on this clone: Its target is unknown.

Autoimmune disease history or systemic immunosuppression led to patients being barred. The chain employs TRBV7-6 and TRBJ2-1; 7 bases agree with TRBD1. This clonotype was obtained from an adult with an advanced solid tumor such as melanoma, head and neck, liver or kidney cancer. This sample comprised CD4+ or CD8+ T cells sorted from blood, obtained in a trial of the OX40 agonist ivuxolimab. The CDR3 reads CASSSDRVINEQFF. CDR3 nucleotide sequence: TGTGCCAGCAGCTCCGACAGGGTGATCAATGAGCAGTTCTTC. The complete variable domain, with remaining parts taken from reference TRBV7-6 and TRBJ2-1, reads GAGVSQSPRYKVTKRGQDVALRCDPISGHVSLYWYRQALGQGPEFLTYFNYEAQQDKSGLPNDRFSAERPEGSISTLTIQRTEQRDSAMYRCASSSDRVINEQFFGPGTRLTVL.